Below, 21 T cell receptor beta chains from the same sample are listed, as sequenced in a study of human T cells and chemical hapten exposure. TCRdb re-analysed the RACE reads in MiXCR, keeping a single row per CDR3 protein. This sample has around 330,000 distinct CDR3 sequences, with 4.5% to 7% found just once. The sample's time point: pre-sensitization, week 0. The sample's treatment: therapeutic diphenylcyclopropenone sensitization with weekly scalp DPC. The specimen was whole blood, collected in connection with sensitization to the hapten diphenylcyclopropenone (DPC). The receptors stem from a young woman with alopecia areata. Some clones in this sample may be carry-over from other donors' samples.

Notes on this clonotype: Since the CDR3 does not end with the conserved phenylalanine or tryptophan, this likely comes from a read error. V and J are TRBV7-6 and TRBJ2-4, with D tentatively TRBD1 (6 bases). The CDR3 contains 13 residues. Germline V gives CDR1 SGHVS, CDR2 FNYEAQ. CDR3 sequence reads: CASSLGQLNIQYS. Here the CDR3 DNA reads TGTGCCAGCAGTTTAGGACAGTTAAACATTCAGTACTCC.

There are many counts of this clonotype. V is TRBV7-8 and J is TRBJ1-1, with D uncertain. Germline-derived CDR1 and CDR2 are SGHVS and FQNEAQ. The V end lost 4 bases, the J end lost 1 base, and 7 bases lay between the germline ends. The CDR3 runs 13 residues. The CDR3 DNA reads TGTGCCAGCAGCTCCACAGAGAACACTGAAGCTTTCTTT. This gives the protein CASSSTENTEAFF.

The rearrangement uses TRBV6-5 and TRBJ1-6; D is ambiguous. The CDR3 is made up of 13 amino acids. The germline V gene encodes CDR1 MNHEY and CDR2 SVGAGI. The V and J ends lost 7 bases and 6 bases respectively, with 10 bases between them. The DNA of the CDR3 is TGTGCCAGCACCCGCGAAATTAATTCACCCCTCCACTTT. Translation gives CASTREINSPLHF.

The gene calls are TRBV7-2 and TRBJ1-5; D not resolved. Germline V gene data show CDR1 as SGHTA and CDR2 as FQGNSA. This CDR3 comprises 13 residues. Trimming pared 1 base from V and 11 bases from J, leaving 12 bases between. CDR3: CASSLDRTASQHF. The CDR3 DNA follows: TGTGCCAGCAGCTTAGACCGGACCGCCTCCCAGCATTTT.

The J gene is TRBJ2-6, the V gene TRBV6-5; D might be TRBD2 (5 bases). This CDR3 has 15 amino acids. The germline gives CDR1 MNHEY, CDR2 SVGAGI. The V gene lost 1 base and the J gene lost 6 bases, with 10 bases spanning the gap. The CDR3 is CASSYFGVEANVLTF. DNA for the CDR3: TGTGCCAGCAGTTACTTCGGGGTGGAGGCCAACGTCCTGACTTTC.

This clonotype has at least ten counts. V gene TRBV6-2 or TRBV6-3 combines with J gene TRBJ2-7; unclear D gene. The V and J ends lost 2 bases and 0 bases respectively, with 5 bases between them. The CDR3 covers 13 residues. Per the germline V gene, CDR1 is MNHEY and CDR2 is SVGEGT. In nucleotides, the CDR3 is TGTGCCAGCAGTTACCCAAGCTCCTACGAGCAGTACTTC. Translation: CASSYPSSYEQYF.

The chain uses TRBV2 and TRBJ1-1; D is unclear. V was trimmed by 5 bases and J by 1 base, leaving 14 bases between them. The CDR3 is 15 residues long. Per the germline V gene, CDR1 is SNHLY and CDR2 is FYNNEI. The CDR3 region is CASSPWDETNTEAFF. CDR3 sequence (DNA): TGTGCCAGCAGTCCCTGGGATGAGACGAACACTGAAGCTTTCTTT.

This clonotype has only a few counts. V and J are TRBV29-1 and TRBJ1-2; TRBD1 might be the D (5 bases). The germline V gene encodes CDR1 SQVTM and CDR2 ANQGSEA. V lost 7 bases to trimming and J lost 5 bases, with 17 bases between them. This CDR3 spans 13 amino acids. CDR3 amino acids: CSAQGGEGYGYTF. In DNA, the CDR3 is TGCAGCGCTCAAGGTGGGGAGGGGTATGGCTACACCTTC.

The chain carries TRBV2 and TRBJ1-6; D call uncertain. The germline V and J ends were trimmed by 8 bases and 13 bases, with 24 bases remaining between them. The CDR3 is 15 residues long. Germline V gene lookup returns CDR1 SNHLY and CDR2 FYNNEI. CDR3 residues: CASLPKVGDESPLHF. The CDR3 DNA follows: TGTGCCAGCCTTCCCAAGGTGGGCGACGAGAGTCCCCTCCACTTT.

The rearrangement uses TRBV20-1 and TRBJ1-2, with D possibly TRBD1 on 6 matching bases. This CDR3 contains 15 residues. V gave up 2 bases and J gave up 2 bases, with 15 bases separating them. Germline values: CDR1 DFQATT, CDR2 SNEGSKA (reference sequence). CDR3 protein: CSARQTPGANYGYTF. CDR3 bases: TGCAGTGCTAGACAAACCCCAGGGGCAAACTATGGCTACACCTTC.

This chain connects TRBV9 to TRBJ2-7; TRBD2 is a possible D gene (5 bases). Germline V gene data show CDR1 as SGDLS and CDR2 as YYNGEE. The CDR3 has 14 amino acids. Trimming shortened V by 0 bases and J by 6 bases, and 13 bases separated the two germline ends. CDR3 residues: CASSVVAARGEQYF. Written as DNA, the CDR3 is TGTGCCAGCAGCGTAGTCGCCGCCCGGGGCGAGCAGTACTTC.

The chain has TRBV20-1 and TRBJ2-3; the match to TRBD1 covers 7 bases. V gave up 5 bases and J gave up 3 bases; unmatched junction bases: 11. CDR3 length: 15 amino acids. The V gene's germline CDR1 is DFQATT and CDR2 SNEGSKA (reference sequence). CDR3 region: CSALRQGVETDTQYF. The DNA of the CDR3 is TGCAGTGCTCTCCGACAGGGAGTGGAGACAGATACGCAGTATTTT.

In nucleotides, the CDR3 is TGTGCCAGCAGTCCATCTCGAGGGACAATCCCCTACGAGCAGTACTTC. Amino acids: CASSPSRGTIPYEQYF. The chain combines TRBV25-1 with TRBJ2-7, with a tentative D call TRBD1 (6 bases). Germline CDR1 is MGHDK and CDR2 is SYGVNS. This CDR3 has 16 amino acids. Trimming cost V 5 bases and J 2 bases, with 19 bases left between them.

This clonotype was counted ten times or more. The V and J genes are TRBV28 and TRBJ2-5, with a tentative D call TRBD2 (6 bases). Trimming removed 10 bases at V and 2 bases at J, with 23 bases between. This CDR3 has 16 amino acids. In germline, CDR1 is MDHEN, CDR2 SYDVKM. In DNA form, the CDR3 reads TGTGCCACCCATGTTCATGCGGGGATTATTCAAGAGACCCAGTACTTC. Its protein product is CATHVHAGIIQETQYF.

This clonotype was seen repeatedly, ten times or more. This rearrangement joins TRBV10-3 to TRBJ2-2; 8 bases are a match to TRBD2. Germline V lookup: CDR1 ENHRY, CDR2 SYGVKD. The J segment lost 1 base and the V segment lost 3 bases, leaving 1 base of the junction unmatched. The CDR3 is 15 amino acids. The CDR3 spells CAISDLAGNTGELFF. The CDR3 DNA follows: TGTGCCATCAGTGATCTAGCGGGGAACACCGGGGAGCTGTTTTTT.

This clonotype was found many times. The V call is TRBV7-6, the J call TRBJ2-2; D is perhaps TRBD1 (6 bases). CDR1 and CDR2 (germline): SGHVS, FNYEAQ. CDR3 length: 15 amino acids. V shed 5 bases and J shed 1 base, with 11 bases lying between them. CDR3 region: CASSGRQENTGELFF. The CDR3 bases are TGTGCCAGCAGCGGGAGACAGGAGAACACCGGGGAGCTGTTTTTT.

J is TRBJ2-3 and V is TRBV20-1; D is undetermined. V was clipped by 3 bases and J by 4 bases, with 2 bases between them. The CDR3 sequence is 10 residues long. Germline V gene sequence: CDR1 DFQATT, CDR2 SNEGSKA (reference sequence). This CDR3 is CSASPDTQYF. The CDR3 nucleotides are TGCAGTGCTAGTCCAGATACGCAGTATTTT.

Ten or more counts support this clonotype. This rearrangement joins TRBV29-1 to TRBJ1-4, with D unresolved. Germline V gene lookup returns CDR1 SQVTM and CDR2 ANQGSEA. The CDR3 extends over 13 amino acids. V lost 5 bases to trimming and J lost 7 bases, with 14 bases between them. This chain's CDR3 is CSVSGTEGEKLFF. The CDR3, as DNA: TGCAGCGTTTCCGGAACGGAGGGTGAAAAACTGTTTTTT.

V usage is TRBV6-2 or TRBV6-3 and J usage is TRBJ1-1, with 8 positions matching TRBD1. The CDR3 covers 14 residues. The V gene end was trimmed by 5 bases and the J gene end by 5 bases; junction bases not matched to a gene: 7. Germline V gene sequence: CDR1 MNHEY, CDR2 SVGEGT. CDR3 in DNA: TGTGCCAGCAGTGGTGGACAGGGTTGGACTGAAGCTTTCTTT. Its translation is CASSGGQGWTEAFF.

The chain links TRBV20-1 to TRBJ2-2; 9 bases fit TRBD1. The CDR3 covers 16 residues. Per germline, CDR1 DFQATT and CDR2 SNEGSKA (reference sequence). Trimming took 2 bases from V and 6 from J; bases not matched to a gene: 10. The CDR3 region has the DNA TGCAGTGCTAGAAATCCGGGACAGGGTAACCCCGGGGAGCTGTTTTTT. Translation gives CSARNPGQGNPGELFF.

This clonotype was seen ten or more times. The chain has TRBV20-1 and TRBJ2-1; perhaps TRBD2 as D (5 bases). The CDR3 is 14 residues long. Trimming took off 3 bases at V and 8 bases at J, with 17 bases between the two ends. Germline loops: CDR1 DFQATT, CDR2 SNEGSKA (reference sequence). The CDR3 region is CSARAGLAFDEQFF. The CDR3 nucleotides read TGCAGTGCTAGGGCGGGCCTCGCTTTTGATGAGCAGTTCTTC.